This T cell receptor (beta chain) was recorded in a study of blood T cell repertoires in COVID-19. Clones were sequenced by immunoSEQ multiplex PCR, and TCRdb holds only the in-frame ones, with some missing. The sample includes under 300,000 clones, roughly nine tenths seen only once; the top ten take 1.9%. This clone has a single count. This TCR was recovered from a woman in her sixties who had recovered from COVID-19. Sequenced: PBMCs or T cells enriched from blood (not recorded which).

The CDR3: CASSTGRSSYNEQFF. The CDR3 DNA reads TGTGCCAGCAGCACCGGGAGAAGCTCCTACAATGAGCAGTTCTTC. The chain joins TRBV7-3 to TRBJ2-1; weak D call: TRBD2 (6 bases). The CDR3 contains 15 residues. V shed 5 bases and J shed 0 bases, with 11 bases lying between them. Germline-derived CDR1 and CDR2 are SGHTA and FQGTGA. Variable domain in full (rest from reference TRBV7-3 and TRBJ2-1): GAGVSQTPSNKVTEKGKYVELRCDPISGHTALYWYRQSLGQGPEFLIYFQGTGAADDSGLPNDRFFAVRPEGSVSTLKIQRTERGDSAVYLCASSTGRSSYNEQFFGPGTRLTVL.